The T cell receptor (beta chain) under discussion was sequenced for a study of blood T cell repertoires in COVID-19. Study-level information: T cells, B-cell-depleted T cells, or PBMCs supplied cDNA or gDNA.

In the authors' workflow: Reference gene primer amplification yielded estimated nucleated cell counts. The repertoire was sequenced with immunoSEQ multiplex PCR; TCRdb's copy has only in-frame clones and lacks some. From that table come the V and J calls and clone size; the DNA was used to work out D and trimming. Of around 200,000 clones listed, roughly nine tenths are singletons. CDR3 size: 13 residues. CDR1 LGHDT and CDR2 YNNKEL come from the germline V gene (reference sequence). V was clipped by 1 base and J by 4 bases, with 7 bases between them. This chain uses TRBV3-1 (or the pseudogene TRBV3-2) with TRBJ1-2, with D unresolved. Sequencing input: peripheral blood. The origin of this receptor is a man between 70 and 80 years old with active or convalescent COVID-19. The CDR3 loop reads CASSQGLGYGYTF. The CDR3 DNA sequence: TGTGCCAGCAGCCAAGGCCTCGGCTATGGCTACACCTTC.